A single sample is the source of the 5 T cell receptor beta chains below, sequenced in a study of T-cell reconstitution after alpha-beta-depleted transplantation in children. The authors prepared the TCRbeta library with unique molecular identifiers. TCRdb re-derived calls from the PCR reads in MiXCR, one entry per CDR3 protein. The repertoire holds about 600,000 distinct CDR3 sequences, with over 10% as singletons. Sequenced material: PBMCs, mostly from graft donor cells, taken 360 days after TCRalphabeta/CD19-depleted stem cell transplant. These receptors originate from a male patient under 18 who had a stem cell transplant for acute myeloid leukemia, so the T cells may come from the graft donor.

V usage is TRBV3-1 and J usage is TRBJ2-7, with TRBD2 matching 10 bases. J was trimmed by 7 bases and V by 3 bases; bases with no gene match: 9. CDR1 is LGHDT, CDR2 YNNKEL, per germline (reference sequence). CDR3 size: 15 residues. The CDR3 here is CASSHRAGGPVEQYF. CDR3 DNA sequence: TGTGCCAGCAGCCACAGAGCGGGAGGGCCAGTTGAGCAGTACTTC.

V usage is TRBV25-1 and J usage is TRBJ2-3; weak D call: TRBD2 (6 bases). The V gene's germline CDR1 is MGHDK and CDR2 SYGVNS. Deletions cut 3 bases from V and 6 bases from J, with 10 bases between. This CDR3 has 13 residues. This CDR3 reads CASSDGGADTQYF. DNA of the CDR3: TGTGCCAGCAGTGACGGCGGGGCCGATACGCAGTATTTT. Full variable domain (remainder filled in from reference TRBV25-1 and TRBJ2-3): EADIYQTPRYLVIGTGKKITLECSQTMGHDKMYWYQQDPGMELHLIHYSYGVNSTEKGDLSSESTVSRIRTEHFPLTLESARPSHTSQYLCASSDGGADTQYFGPGTRLTVL.

This clonotype has a count of ten or more. The rearrangement links TRBV29-1 to TRBJ2-5; the match to TRBD2 covers 13 bases. Per the germline V gene, CDR1 is SQVTM and CDR2 is ANQGSEA. V trimming: 6 bases; J trimming: 4 bases; junction bases outside the gene matches: 5. CDR3 size: 14 residues. The CDR3 DNA follows: TGCAGCGTCGGCGGACTAGCGGGAGTAGAGACCCAGTACTTC. It is translated as CSVGGLAGVETQYF.

This clonotype has ten or more counts. J is TRBJ2-5 and V is TRBV5-6; a possible D gene is TRBD1 (5 bases). The V gene's germline CDR1 is SGHDT and CDR2 YYEEEE. The CDR3 consists of 12 residues. Trimming stripped 2 bases from V and 5 bases from J, with 7 bases between. The CDR3, as DNA: TGTGCCAGCAGCTTCGCAGGGGAGACCCAGTACTTC. As protein: CASSFAGETQYF.

In this sample, this clonotype turned up many times. The chain has TRBV9 and TRBJ2-2; TRBD2 agrees at 9 bases. The CDR3 has 16 residues. The trim removed 2 bases at V and 4 bases at J, leaving 6 bases unmatched. CDR1 and CDR2 from the germline V gene are SGDLS and YYNGEE. The DNA for the CDR3 is TGTGCCAGCAGCGTCGGGAGTAGCGGGGGCACCGGGGAGCTGTTTTTT. It encodes CASSVGSSGGTGELFF.